Listed here are 27 T cell receptor beta chains from one sample, sequenced in a study of T cells after yellow fever vaccination. TCRdb re-called the 5' RACE reads through MiXCR, storing one row per CDR3 protein. The sample contains a few hundred thousand distinct CDR3 sequences, 3% to 4.5% of which appear only once. This specimen consisted of PBMCs, obtained 5 days after the yellow fever booster vaccination. The source is a man between 18 and 35 years old who received the YFV17D yellow fever vaccine.

This rearrangement joins TRBV4-1 to TRBJ1-5, with D unclear. Trimming cost V 1 base and J 4 bases, with 8 bases left between them. The CDR3 has 14 amino acids. Germline V lookup: CDR1 MGHRA, CDR2 YSYEKL. Written as DNA, the CDR3 is TGCGCCAGCAGCCAAGGGTCAGGAAATCAGCCCCAGCATTTT. As protein: CASSQGSGNQPQHF.

The sample holds a few counts of this clonotype. The chain joins TRBV4-1 to TRBJ2-1, with D unclear. Germline V gene lookup returns CDR1 MGHRA and CDR2 YSYEKL. The V gene lost 1 base and the J gene lost 1 base, with 2 bases spanning the gap. The CDR3 sequence is 13 residues long. CDR3 DNA: TGCGCCAGCAGCCAAGTTTCCTACAATGAGCAGTTCTTC. This translates into CASSQVSYNEQFF.

The V and J genes are TRBV7-3 and TRBJ2-5; 12 bases fit TRBD2. J lost 5 bases, V lost 5 bases, and 9 bases had no gene match. CDR1 and CDR2 (germline): SGHTA, FQGTGA. The CDR3 is made up of 16 amino acids. CDR3 loop: CASSPRGLAGTETQYF. Here the CDR3 DNA reads TGTGCCAGCAGCCCCCGTGGACTAGCGGGGACTGAGACCCAGTACTTC. Filled out from reference TRBV7-3 and TRBJ2-5, the complete variable domain reads GAGVSQTPSNKVTEKGKYVELRCDPISGHTALYWYRQSLGQGPEFLIYFQGTGAADDSGLPNDRFFAVRPEGSVSTLKIQRTERGDSAVYLCASSPRGLAGTETQYFGPGTRLLVL.

This clonotype was found many times. Here the CDR3 reads CASSLEGKGTDTQYF. The DNA of the CDR3 is TGCGCCAGCAGCCTGGAGGGTAAGGGTACAGATACGCAGTATTTT. The chain uses TRBV5-1 and TRBJ2-3; possibly TRBD2 for D (6 bases). V lost 4 bases and J 3 bases, leaving 15 bases between the germline ends. Looked up from germline, CDR1 is SGHRS and CDR2 is YFSETQ. The CDR3 covers 15 residues.

This clonotype was detected a few times. This chain uses TRBV7-9 with TRBJ1-2; 7 nucleotides match TRBD1. Germline V gives CDR1 SEHNR, CDR2 FQNEAQ (reference sequence). The CDR3 spans 16 residues. V dropped 7 bases and J dropped 4; count of bases not matched to a gene: 15. DNA for the CDR3: TGTGCCAGCACCGATTTAGGGACAGACTTAACCTATGGCTACACCTTC. Translating gives CASTDLGTDLTYGYTF.

The table lists this clonotype with many counts. The chain couples TRBV12-3 or TRBV12-4 to TRBJ1-3; D is possibly TRBD1 (6 bases). The CDR3 sequence is 14 residues long. V gave up 7 bases and J gave up 8 bases, with 18 bases separating them. The CDR3 region has the DNA TGTGCCAGCACCAACCACAGGGTCGGATACACCATATATTTT. Amino acid sequence: CASTNHRVGYTIYF.

The V gene is TRBV5-1, the J gene TRBJ1-1; a weak D match, TRBD1 (5 bases). CDR3 length: 17 amino acids. Trimming shortened V by 0 bases and J by 6 bases, and 21 bases separated the two germline ends. CDR1 SGHRS and CDR2 YFSETQ come from the germline V gene. The CDR3 DNA is TGCGCCAGCAGCTTGGGTCCGGGGGATCCTTCGGACCCTGAAGCTTTCTTT. Amino acid sequence: CASSLGPGDPSDPEAFF. Combining the CDR3 with reference TRBV5-1 and TRBJ1-1 gives the whole variable domain KAGVTQTPRYLIKTRGQQVTLSCSPISGHRSVSWYQQTPGQGLQFLFEYFSETQRNKGNFPGRFSGRQFSNSRSEMNVSTLELGDSALYLCASSLGPGDPSDPEAFFGQGTRLTVV.

V gene TRBV4-3 combines with J gene TRBJ2-1; TRBD2 matches at 16 bases. Germline CDR1 LGHNA, CDR2 YSLEER. There are 16 residues in the CDR3. Trimming cost V 3 bases and J 10 bases; bases outside gene matches: 6. The CDR3 reads CASSQGLAGGPGEQFF. The CDR3 nucleotides read TGCGCCAGCAGCCAGGGACTAGCGGGGGGGCCGGGGGAGCAGTTCTTC.

The V gene is TRBV4-1, the J gene TRBJ2-1, with D perhaps TRBD1 (6 bases). The CDR3 totals 15 residues. CDR1 and CDR2 from the germline V gene are MGHRA and YSYEKL. The V and J ends lost 3 bases and 8 bases respectively, with 17 bases between them. This chain's CDR3 is CASSHLGQSVYEQFF. Here the CDR3 DNA reads TGCGCCAGCAGCCATCTCGGACAGTCCGTCTATGAGCAGTTCTTC.

J is TRBJ2-5 and V is TRBV12-3 or TRBV12-4, with D possibly TRBD1 on 5 matching bases. Trimming pared 0 bases from V and 1 base from J, leaving 9 bases between. The CDR3 sequence is 15 residues long. CDR3: CASSLALRVQETQYF. CDR3 nucleotide sequence: TGTGCCAGCAGTTTAGCCCTCAGGGTCCAAGAGACCCAGTACTTC.

The gene calls are TRBV20-1 and TRBJ2-1; 7 bases fit TRBD2. Germline V gene data show CDR1 as DFQATT and CDR2 as SNEGSKA (reference sequence). Trimming cost V 2 bases and J 3 bases; bases outside gene matches: 10. The CDR3 spans 16 residues. CDR3 protein: CSARIVSGLSYNEQFF. The DNA of the CDR3 is TGCAGTGCTAGAATCGTTAGCGGGTTGAGCTACAATGAGCAGTTCTTC.

This chain joins TRBV27 and TRBJ2-1; 7 nucleotides match TRBD1. Losses at the gene ends were 5 bases for V and 7 bases for J; bases not matched to a gene: 5. The germline V gene encodes CDR1 MNHEY and CDR2 SMNVEV (reference sequence). There are 13 residues in the CDR3. The CDR3 DNA reads as TGTGCCAGCAGTCACAGGGGTTGGAATGAGCAGTTCTTC. Encoded protein: CASSHRGWNEQFF.

The chain couples TRBV12-3 or TRBV12-4 to TRBJ2-4; 10 bases line up with TRBD2. This CDR3 has 14 residues. V gave up 6 bases and J gave up 7 bases; unmatched junction bases: 6. Here the CDR3 reads CASSPTSGSNIQYF. CDR3 nucleotides: TGTGCCAGCAGCCCGACTAGCGGGTCCAACATTCAGTACTTC.

This clonotype has ten or more counts. The CDR3 is CASSPPNGPQHF. The CDR3, as DNA: TGTGCCAGCTCACCACCCAACGGGCCCCAGCATTTT. The gene calls are TRBV18 and TRBJ1-5; no clear D gene. CDR1 is KGHSH, CDR2 LQKENI, per germline. This CDR3 contains 12 residues. V was cut by 0 bases and J by 9 bases, with 6 bases left in between.

Only a few counts were recorded for this clonotype. CDR3 residues: CASSIGGFRGYTF. CDR3 coding DNA: TGTGCCAGTAGTATAGGGGGGTTCCGCGGCTACACCTTC. This chain connects TRBV19 to TRBJ1-2; D is perhaps TRBD1 (5 bases). Germline values: CDR1 LNHDA, CDR2 SQIVND (reference sequence). There are 13 residues in the CDR3. The V and J ends lost 1 base and 8 bases respectively, with 11 bases between them.

This clonotype was counted ten times or more. The chain couples TRBV11-2 to TRBJ1-1, with unresolved D. Germline V gene data show CDR1 as SGHAT and CDR2 as FQNNGV. This CDR3 is 16 amino acids long. Trimming removed 0 bases from V and 1 base from J, with 12 bases in between. The DNA for the CDR3 is TGTGCCAGCAGCTTAGAATGGCGCCTAAAGAACACTGAAGCTTTCTTT. Protein product: CASSLEWRLKNTEAFF.

This chain connects TRBV6-5 to TRBJ1-2; TRBD1 agrees at 10 bases. The CDR3 runs 15 residues. Trimming cost V 5 bases and J 10 bases; bases outside gene matches: 13. CDR1 and CDR2 (germline): MNHEY, SVGAGI. Written as DNA, the CDR3 is TGTGCCAGCAGTCAGACGGGACAGGGGATCCCCTCCTACACCTTC. This encodes CASSQTGQGIPSYTF.

The sample holds a few counts of this clonotype. The rearrangement joins TRBV4-3 to TRBJ2-1; weak D call: TRBD1 (5 bases). Germline V gene data show CDR1 as LGHNA and CDR2 as YSLEER. CDR3 length equals 16 residues. V was trimmed by 0 bases and J by 6 bases, leaving 15 bases between them. CDR3: CASSQEGPSQGNEQFF. The CDR3 nucleotides are TGCGCCAGCAGCCAAGAGGGGCCATCCCAAGGCAATGAGCAGTTCTTC.

The V and J genes are TRBV7-9 and TRBJ1-2; possible D gene TRBD1, 6 bases. This CDR3 is 13 amino acids long. Germline values: CDR1 SEHNR, CDR2 FQNEAQ (reference sequence). The V end lost 0 bases, the J end lost 6 bases, and 8 bases lay between the germline ends. The CDR3 spells CASSLARTDGYTF. The CDR3 nucleotides are TGTGCCAGCAGCTTAGCCCGGACAGATGGCTACACCTTC.

The sample holds a few counts of this clonotype. V gene TRBV7-9 combines with J gene TRBJ1-1; possible D gene TRBD1, 6 bases. The V and J ends lost 1 base and 1 base respectively, with 7 bases between them. In germline, CDR1 is SEHNR, CDR2 FQNEAQ (reference sequence). The CDR3 totals 14 residues. The CDR3 DNA reads as TGTGCCAGCAGCTTAGTGGGGGCGAACACTGAAGCTTTCTTT. It specifies CASSLVGANTEAFF.

Ten or more counts support this clonotype. V usage is TRBV7-2 and J usage is TRBJ1-3; the D is unclear. There are 13 residues in the CDR3. CDR1 is SGHTA, CDR2 FQGNSA, per germline. Deletions cut 5 bases from V and 4 bases from J, with 9 bases between. The CDR3 loop reads CASSERLGNTIYF. Here the CDR3 DNA reads TGTGCCAGCAGCGAAAGGCTCGGAAACACCATATATTTT. The entire variable domain, with the rest obtained from reference TRBV7-2 and TRBJ1-3, is as follows: GAGVSQSPSNKVTEKGKDVELRCDPISGHTALYWYRQSLGQGLEFLIYFQGNSAPDKSGLPSDRFSAERTGGSVSTLTIQRTQQEDSAVYLCASSERLGNTIYFGEGSWLTVV.

Many counts were recorded for this clonotype. The chain uses TRBV12-3 or TRBV12-4 and TRBJ1-6; the D is unclear. The CDR3 has 12 amino acids. The V gene lost 2 bases and the J gene lost 10 bases, with 6 bases spanning the gap. The CDR3 sequence is CASSLNWSPLHF. The CDR3 DNA reads TGTGCCAGCAGTTTAAACTGGTCACCCCTCCACTTT.

This clonotype was counted a few times. This chain connects TRBV19 to TRBJ1-1; 9 bases match TRBD1. The CDR3 is 16 amino acids. V shed 5 bases and J 0 bases; nucleotides not matched to a gene: 7. The germline gives CDR1 LNHDA, CDR2 SQIVND (reference sequence). The CDR3 sequence: CASSLGQGRMNTEAFF. CDR3 DNA: TGTGCCAGTAGTTTGGGACAGGGCCGGATGAACACTGAAGCTTTCTTT.

This sequence joins TRBV7-9 and TRBJ2-1; TRBD2 aligns across 9 bases. Germline trimming cut 4 bases from V and 0 bases from J; bases unmatched to any gene: 4. Germline CDR1 SEHNR, CDR2 FQNEAQ (reference sequence). CDR3 size: 16 residues. The CDR3 DNA is TGTGCCAGCAGCTCTCTAGCGGGGAGCTCCTACAATGAGCAGTTCTTC. As protein: CASSSLAGSSYNEQFF.

This clonotype was seen ten or more times. The chain uses TRBV11-2 and TRBJ2-5; 8 positions match TRBD1. Per the germline V gene, CDR1 is SGHAT and CDR2 is FQNNGV. V was clipped by 6 bases and J by 3 bases; unmatched bases: 12. This CDR3 has 16 residues. The CDR3 here is CASRIEWGTGEETQYF. For the CDR3, the DNA is TGTGCCAGCAGGATAGAGTGGGGGACAGGCGAAGAGACCCAGTACTTC.

This rearrangement joins TRBV20-1 to TRBJ1-2; TRBD1 is a possible D gene (6 bases). This CDR3 has 14 amino acids. Germline values: CDR1 DFQATT, CDR2 SNEGSKA (reference sequence). The germline V and J ends were trimmed by 0 bases and 8 bases, with 16 bases remaining between them. The DNA for the CDR3 is TGCAGTGCTAGAGACAACAGGGCGGGTTGGGGCTACACCTTC. Its translation is CSARDNRAGWGYTF.

This clonotype was observed a handful of times. The chain employs TRBV20-1 and TRBJ2-1; possible D gene TRBD1, 7 bases. This CDR3 spans 14 amino acids. Trimming removed 5 bases at V and 12 bases at J, with 23 bases between. Per germline, CDR1 DFQATT and CDR2 SNEGSKA (reference sequence). The DNA of the CDR3 is TGCAGTGCTGGGGACTCGGGACAGCTGACCGCGCAGTTCTTC. It yields the protein CSAGDSGQLTAQFF.